Listed below are T cell receptor beta chains from one sample, sequenced in a study of regulatory T cells in long-lasting Graves disease. TCRdb independently ran MiXCR on the multiplex PCR reads; one entry per CDR3 protein. Here the sample spans a few hundred thousand distinct CDR3 sequences, 23% being singletons. Sequenced material: peripheral blood mononuclear cells (PBMCs), taken when the disease was refractory, from a patient treated with antithyroid drugs. These receptors were obtained from a female donor with Graves disease. The CDR3 runs from the conserved cysteine through the conserved F or W. Fields, in order: J gene, V gene, CDR3 protein.

TRBJ1-1 TRBV16 CASSQSVKFEAFF
TRBJ1-5 TRBV2 CASQWDEAQPQHF
TRBJ2-5 TRBV7-9 CASSLEGRETQYF
TRBJ1-1 TRBV19 CASRGQGVPEAFF
TRBJ1-1 TRBV3-1 CASILDGLTFRNTEAFF
TRBJ2-7 TRBV6-5 CASSYGQGFGGQYF
TRBJ1-5 TRBV18 CASSPYENQPQHF
TRBJ1-1 TRBV2 CASSRSTGMNTEAFF
TRBJ1-5 TRBV19 CASSTPGDGNQPQHF
TRBJ1-1 TRBV5-1 CASSDPGSEAFF
TRBJ2-7 TRBV2 CASSVGQGSYEQYF
TRBJ1-5 TRBV28 CASSPRAGRGNQPQHF
TRBJ2-3 TRBV11-1 CASSFGLAGTDTQYF
TRBJ1-1 TRBV29-1 CSVEGGTRTTEAFF
TRBJ2-5 TRBV4-2 CASSQVRGASETQYF
TRBJ2-6 TRBV11-2 CASSLRGRGFSGANVLTF
TRBJ2-5 TRBV12-3/TRBV12-4 CASSPGTGGNSVAQYF
TRBJ2-5 TRBV5-1 CASSSRAETQYF
TRBJ2-7 TRBV24-1 CATRDGVVTQIYEQYF
TRBJ1-1 TRBV4-2 CASTLGPGGNTEAFF
TRBJ1-3 TRBV29-1 CSVLQKLTSGNTIYF
TRBJ2-7 TRBV6-1 CASSDEPLAGLSYEQYF